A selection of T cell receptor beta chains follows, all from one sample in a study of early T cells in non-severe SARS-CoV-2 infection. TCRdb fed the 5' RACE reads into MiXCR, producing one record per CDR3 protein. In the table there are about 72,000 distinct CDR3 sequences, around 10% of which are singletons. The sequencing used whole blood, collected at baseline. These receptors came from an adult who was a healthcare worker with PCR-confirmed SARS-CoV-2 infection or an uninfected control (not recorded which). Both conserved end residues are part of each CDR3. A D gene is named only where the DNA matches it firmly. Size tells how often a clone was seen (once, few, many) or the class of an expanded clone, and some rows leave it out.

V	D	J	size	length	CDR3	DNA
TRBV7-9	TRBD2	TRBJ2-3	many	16	CASRKITSGVGDTQYF	TGTGCCTCGAGAAAGATCACTAGCGGGGTTGGAGATACGCAGTATTTT
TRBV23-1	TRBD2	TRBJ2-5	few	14	CASNPLAVQETQYF	TGCGCCAGCAACCCACTAGCGGTACAAGAGACCCAGTACTTC
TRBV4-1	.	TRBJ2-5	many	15	CASSQFDFPQETQYF	TGCGCCAGCAGCCAATTCGACTTCCCCCAAGAGACCCAGTACTTC
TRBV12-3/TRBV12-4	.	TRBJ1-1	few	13	CASSTQANTEAFF	TGTGCCAGCAGCACACAGGCGAACACTGAAGCTTTCTTT
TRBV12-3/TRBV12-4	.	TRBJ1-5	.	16	CASSEETGYSNQPQHF	TGTGCCAGCAGTGAGGAGACAGGTTATAGCAATCAGCCCCAGCATTTT
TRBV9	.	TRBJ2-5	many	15	CASSAADWEQETQYF	TGTGCCAGCAGCGCCGCTGACTGGGAACAAGAGACCCAGTACTTC
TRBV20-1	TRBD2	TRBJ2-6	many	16	CSAVRGAHSGANVLTF	TGCAGTGCTGTGCGGGGGGCACACTCTGGGGCCAACGTCCTGACTTTC
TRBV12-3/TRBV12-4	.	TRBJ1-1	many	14	CASSLLQGFTEAFF	TGTGCCAGCAGTTTATTGCAAGGGTTCACTGAAGCTTTCTTT
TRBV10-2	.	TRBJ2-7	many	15	CASSESSGSPGEQYF	TGCGCCAGCAGTGAGTCATCGGGGTCCCCAGGGGAGCAGTACTTC
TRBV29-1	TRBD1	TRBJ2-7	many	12	CSTQTGSYEQYF	TGCAGCACCCAGACAGGGTCCTACGAGCAGTACTTC
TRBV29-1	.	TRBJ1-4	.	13	CSVAVGTNEKLFF	TGCAGCGTTGCCGTCGGTACTAATGAAAAACTGTTTTTT
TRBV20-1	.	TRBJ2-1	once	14	CSAFTGAGGNEQFF	TGCAGTGCCTTCACCGGGGCTGGTGGCAATGAGCAGTTCTTC
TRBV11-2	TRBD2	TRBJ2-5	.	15	CASSLGGGAVETQYF	TGTGCCAGCAGCTTAGGCGGGGGGGCCGTAGAGACCCAGTACTTC
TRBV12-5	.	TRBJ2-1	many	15	CASGLVQGTYNEQFF	TGTGCTAGTGGTTTGGTACAAGGGACTTACAATGAGCAGTTCTTC
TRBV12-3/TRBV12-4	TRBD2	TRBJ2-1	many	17	CASSPGTSVSSYNEQFF	TGTGCCAGCAGTCCTGGGACTAGCGTCAGCTCCTACAATGAGCAGTTCTTC
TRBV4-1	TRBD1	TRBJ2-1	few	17	CASSQDPGTGIYHEQFF	TGCGCCAGCAGCCAAGACCCCGGGACAGGGATTTACCATGAGCAGTTCTTC
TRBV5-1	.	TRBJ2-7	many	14	CASSFGGGGNEQYF	TGCGCCAGCAGCTTCGGAGGGGGAGGGAACGAGCAGTACTTC
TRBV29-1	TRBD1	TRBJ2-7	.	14	CSVSDRRSSYEQYF	TGCAGCGTTTCGGACAGGAGGAGCTCCTACGAGCAGTACTTC
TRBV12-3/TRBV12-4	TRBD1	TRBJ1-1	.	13	CASSASGGTEAFF	TGTGCCAGCAGTGCATCAGGGGGCACTGAAGCTTTCTTT
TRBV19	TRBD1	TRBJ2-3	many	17	CASSPQVTGYSSDTQYF	TGTGCCAGTAGTCCTCAGGTGACAGGGTATTCATCAGATACGCAGTATTTT
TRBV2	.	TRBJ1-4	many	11	CASSRDEKLFF	TGTGCCAGCAGCCGGGACGAAAAACTGTTTTTT
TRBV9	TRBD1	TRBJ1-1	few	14	CASSTSPDRTEAFF	TGTGCCAGCAGCACCAGCCCGGACAGGACTGAAGCTTTCTTT
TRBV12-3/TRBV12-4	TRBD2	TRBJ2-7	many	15	CASSSPQAGSYEQYF	TGTGCCAGCAGTTCCCCCCAAGCGGGGTCCTACGAGCAGTACTTC
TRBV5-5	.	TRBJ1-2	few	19	CASKKKPSPQDGIPGGYTF	TGTGCCAGCAAAAAAAAACCTAGCCCGCAGGACGGAATACCGGGGGGCTACACCTTC
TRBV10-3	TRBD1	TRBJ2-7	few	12	CAIGQGPYEQYF	TGTGCCATCGGACAGGGCCCCTACGAGCAGTACTTC
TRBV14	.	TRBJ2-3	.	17	CASSQDSWGGVSDTQYF	TGTGCCAGCAGCCAAGATTCATGGGGGGGCGTTTCAGATACGCAGTATTTT
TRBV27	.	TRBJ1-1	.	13	CATTRGGGTEAFF	TGTGCCACCACGCGGGGAGGGGGCACTGAAGCTTTCTTT
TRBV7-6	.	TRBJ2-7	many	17	CASSLVFGPRGTYEQYF	TGTGCCAGCAGCTTAGTTTTCGGGCCCCGGGGGACCTACGAGCAGTACTTC
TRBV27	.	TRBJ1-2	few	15	CASSLYGGANYGYTF	TGTGCCAGCAGTTTATACGGGGGTGCTAACTATGGCTACACCTTC
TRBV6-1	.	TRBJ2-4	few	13	CASSAQAKNIQYF	TGTGCCAGCAGCGCTCAAGCCAAAAACATTCAGTACTTC
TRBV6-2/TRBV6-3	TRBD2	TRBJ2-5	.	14	CASSSFRGGETQYF	TGTGCCAGCAGTTCCTTCCGCGGGGGAGAGACCCAGTACTTC
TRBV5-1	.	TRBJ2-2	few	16	CASSLGRIQNTGELFF	TGCGCCAGCAGCTTGGGAAGAATCCAGAACACCGGGGAGCTGTTTTTT
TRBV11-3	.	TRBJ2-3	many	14	CASSPGLGADTQYF	TGTGCCAGCAGCCCCGGACTGGGGGCAGATACGCAGTATTTT
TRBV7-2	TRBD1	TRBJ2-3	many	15	CASSLDRVRADTQYF	TGTGCCAGCAGCTTGGACAGGGTGAGGGCAGATACGCAGTATTTT
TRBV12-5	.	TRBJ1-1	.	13	CASGFGWADEAFF	TGTGCTAGTGGTTTTGGGTGGGCGGACGAAGCTTTCTTT
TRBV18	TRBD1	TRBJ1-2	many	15	CASSPPKGQGLGYTF	TGTGCCAGCTCACCACCTAAAGGACAGGGGTTAGGCTACACCTTC
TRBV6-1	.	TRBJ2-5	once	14	CASSRGGELETQYF	TGTGCCAGCAGTAGGGGCGGGGAGCTAGAGACCCAGTACTTC
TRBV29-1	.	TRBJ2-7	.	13	CSVRYGGPNEQYF	TGCAGCGTTCGATATGGGGGGCCCAACGAGCAGTACTTC
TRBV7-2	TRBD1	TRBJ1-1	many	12	CASSLQGVEAFF	TGTGCCAGCAGCCTACAGGGGGTTGAAGCTTTCTTT
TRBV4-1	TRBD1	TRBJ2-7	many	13	CASSQDRGYEQYF	TGCGCCAGCAGCCAAGACAGGGGGTACGAGCAGTACTTC
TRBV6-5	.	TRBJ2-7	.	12	CASSSMSYEQYF	TGTGCCAGCAGTTCTATGTCGTACGAGCAGTACTTC
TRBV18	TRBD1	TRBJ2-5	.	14	CASSPWDSQETQYF	TGTGCCAGCTCACCTTGGGACAGTCAAGAGACCCAGTACTTC
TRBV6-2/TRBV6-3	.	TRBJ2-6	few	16	CASAVTGLSGANVLTF	TGTGCCAGCGCCGTGACGGGCCTCTCTGGGGCCAACGTCCTGACTTTC
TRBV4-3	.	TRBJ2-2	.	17	CASSQDQWAANTGELFF	TGCGCCAGCAGCCAAGATCAATGGGCAGCGAACACCGGGGAGCTGTTTTTT
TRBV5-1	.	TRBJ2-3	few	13	CASSLAPTDTQYF	TGCGCCAGCAGCTTGGCCCCAACAGATACGCAGTATTTT
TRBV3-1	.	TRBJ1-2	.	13	CASSPWQSYGYTF	TGTGCCAGCAGCCCGTGGCAGTCTTATGGCTACACCTTC
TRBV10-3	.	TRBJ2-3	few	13	CAITDRKTDTQYF	TGTGCCATCACGGACAGAAAGACAGATACGCAGTATTTT
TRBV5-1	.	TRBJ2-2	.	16	CASRQNGGALTGELFF	TGCGCCAGCAGGCAGAACGGGGGCGCGCTCACCGGGGAGCTGTTTTTT
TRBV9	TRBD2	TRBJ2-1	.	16	CASSFRLAGGHNEQFF	TGTGCCAGCAGCTTTCGACTAGCGGGGGGGCACAATGAGCAGTTCTTC
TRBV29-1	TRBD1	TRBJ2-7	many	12	CSVGTGGYEQYF	TGCAGCGTGGGAACAGGGGGCTACGAGCAGTACTTC
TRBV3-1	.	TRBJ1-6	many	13	CASSQERGDPLHF	TGTGCCAGCAGCCAGGAAAGAGGGGACCCCCTCCACTTT
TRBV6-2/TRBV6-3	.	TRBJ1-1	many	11	CATWRKTEAFF	TGTGCCACTTGGCGTAAAACTGAAGCTTTCTTT
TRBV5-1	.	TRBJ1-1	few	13	CASSMGVNTEAFF	TGCGCCAGCAGTATGGGGGTGAACACTGAAGCTTTCTTT
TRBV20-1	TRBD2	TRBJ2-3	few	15	CSARLAGAGTDTQYF	TGCAGTGCTAGACTAGCGGGGGCGGGCACAGATACGCAGTATTTT
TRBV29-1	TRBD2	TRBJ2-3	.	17	CSVEEGSGGPLTDTQYF	TGCAGCGTTGAAGAAGGTAGCGGGGGGCCTCTCACAGATACGCAGTATTTT
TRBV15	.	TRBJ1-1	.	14	CATSRGSLNTEAFF	TGTGCCACCAGCAGGGGCAGTTTGAACACTGAAGCTTTCTTT
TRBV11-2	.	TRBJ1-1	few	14	CASSPPKENTEAFF	TGTGCCAGCAGCCCCCCGAAGGAGAACACTGAAGCTTTCTTT
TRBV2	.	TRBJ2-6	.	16	CASSERSLSGANVLTF	TGTGCCAGCAGTGAAAGAAGTCTTTCTGGGGCCAACGTCCTGACTTTC
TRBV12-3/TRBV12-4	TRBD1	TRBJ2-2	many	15	CASTFRQGNTGELFF	TGTGCCAGCACTTTTAGACAGGGGAACACCGGGGAGCTGTTTTTT